These 19 T cell receptor beta chains share one sample of origin, sequenced in a study of blood T cells in healthy people across ages. Primed by a sample-barcoded 5' primer and a J-beta primer mix, a second PCR proceeded for 7 to 11 cycles. TCRdb re-derived calls from the 5' RACE reads in MiXCR, one entry per CDR3 protein. The sample lists 1.5 million to 2 million distinct CDR3 sequences; roughly 27% were seen once. Sequences were obtained from blood. The receptors were sampled from a young woman in good health.

This clonotype was counted a few times. CDR3 DNA: TGTGCCACCAGCAGAGAGCCAGGGACCTACAATGAGCAGTTCTTC. Encoded protein: CATSREPGTYNEQFF. This chain uses TRBV15 with TRBJ2-1; the D gene is possibly TRBD1 (5 bases). V lost 0 bases and J lost 2, with 8 bases in between. This CDR3 region has 15 residues. CDR1 is LNHNV, CDR2 YYDKDF, per germline (reference sequence).

As to this clonotype: Possible read error: a much larger clone is one base away. The rearrangement joins TRBV12-3 or TRBV12-4 to TRBJ2-7; either TRBD1 or TRBD2 may fit D (5 bases each). The V end lost 8 bases, the J end lost 2 bases, and 16 bases lay between the germline ends. The CDR3 runs 14 residues. The CDR3, as DNA: TGTGCCAGCGCCTTTTGGGACGGGACCTACGAGCAGTACTTC. Its translation is CASAFWDGTYEQYF.

This clonotype was observed a few times. The chain joins TRBV7-2 to TRBJ1-2; D call uncertain. Trimming pared 4 bases from V and 4 bases from J, leaving 13 bases between. Germline values: CDR1 SGHTA, CDR2 FQGNSA. CDR3 length: 14 residues. CDR3 DNA sequence: TGTGCCAGCAGCTGGAAGGTTTCAACCTATGGCTACACCTTC. The encoded protein is CASSWKVSTYGYTF.

The CDR3 spells CASSNREGRENYGYTF. CDR3 in DNA: TGTGCCAGCAGCAACCGAGAGGGACGCGAGAACTATGGCTACACCTTC. The J gene is TRBJ1-2, the V gene TRBV9; D might be TRBD1 (5 bases). This CDR3 has 16 residues. V shed 4 bases and J shed 2 bases, with 18 bases lying between them. Germline CDR1 and CDR2: SGDLS and YYNGEE.

Worth noting for this clonotype: A single base separates this from a much larger clone, so it may be a read error. The chain carries TRBV7-3 and TRBJ2-1; D not resolved. V lost 5 bases and J lost 7, with 21 bases in between. CDR3 size: 16 residues. Germline lookup yields CDR1 SGHTA and CDR2 FQGTGA. CDR3 loop: CASSPALRTLGNEQFF. DNA of the CDR3: TGTGCCAGCAGCCCAGCCCTCAGGACCCTTGGGAATGAGCAGTTCTTC. The full variable domain, its missing parts supplied by reference TRBV7-3 and TRBJ2-1, is GAGVSQTPSNKVTEKGKYVELRCDPISGHTALYWYRQSLGQGPEFLIYFQGTGAADDSGLPNDRFFAVRPEGSVSTLKIQRTERGDSAVYLCASSPALRTLGNEQFFGPGTRLTVL.

This chain links TRBV18 with TRBJ1-1; a possible D gene is TRBD1 (5 bases). The germline V and J ends were trimmed by 2 bases and 4 bases, with 14 bases remaining between them. The CDR3 sequence is 15 residues long. Per the germline V gene, CDR1 is KGHSH and CDR2 is LQKENI. The CDR3 DNA follows: TGTGCCAGCTCACCATCCGGGGGATTGGGCACTGAAGCTTTCTTT. Translated, it gives CASSPSGGLGTEAFF.

The V call is TRBV10-3, the J call TRBJ1-1; no reliable D call. The germline V gene has CDR1 ENHRY and CDR2 SYGVKD. This CDR3 comprises 13 residues. Trimming removed 0 bases at V and 6 bases at J, with 8 bases between. The CDR3 region has the DNA TGTGCCATCAGTGAGTCAGTGGACGCTGAAGCTTTCTTT. It encodes CAISESVDAEAFF.

In its sample, this clonotype was seen a few times. The J gene is TRBJ2-2, the V gene TRBV6-5, with 9 bases lining up with TRBD2. CDR3 length equals 16 residues. The V segment lost 0 bases and the J segment 7 bases; nucleotides outside the gene matches: 6. CDR1 MNHEY and CDR2 SVGAGI come from the germline V gene. CDR3 in DNA: TGTGCCAGCAGTTACTCCACTAGCGGGTTGGGCGGGGAGCTGTTTTTT. This codes for CASSYSTSGLGGELFF.

As regards this clonotype: The junction does not match germline at one end; this may be a read error. The chain recombines TRBV4-1 with TRBJ2-5; no firm D call. Germline V gene sequence: CDR1 MGHRA, CDR2 YSYEKL. The CDR3 length is 12 residues. Here the CDR3 DNA reads TGCGCCAGCAGTCCTCCCGGCTATTTCCAGTGCTTC. Protein product: CASSPPGYFQCF.

This clonotype was seen at least ten times. The chain combines TRBV6-5 with TRBJ2-7; TRBD1 or TRBD2 may be the D gene (6 bases each). There are 16 residues in the CDR3. Trimming left V 0 bases short and J 6 bases short, with 18 bases between. Germline V gene lookup returns CDR1 MNHEY and CDR2 SVGAGI. The CDR3 nucleotides are TGTGCCAGCAGTTACTCATACAACAGGGTGGAGGGCGAGCAGTACTTC. This gives the protein CASSYSYNRVEGEQYF.

In its sample, this clonotype was seen a few times. The chain is built from TRBV4-3 and TRBJ2-3; TRBD2 might be the D (6 bases). The V gene's germline CDR1 is LGHNA and CDR2 YSLEER. Trimming removed 0 bases at V and 0 bases at J, with 19 bases between. The CDR3 is 19 amino acids. This chain's CDR3 is CASSQESTLAEDSTDTQYF. The CDR3 DNA is TGCGCCAGCAGCCAAGAATCGACCTTAGCGGAAGATAGCACAGATACGCAGTATTTT.

The sample holds a few counts of this clonotype. This chain connects TRBV7-9 to TRBJ2-7; D might be TRBD2 (7 bases). Germline CDR1 and CDR2: SEHNR and FQNEAQ (reference sequence). V was clipped by 5 bases and J by 6 bases, with 20 bases between them. The CDR3 has 15 residues. The CDR3 reads CASSLSAGAVREQYF. The CDR3 nucleotides read TGTGCCAGCAGCCTTTCGGCGGGGGCGGTACGCGAGCAGTACTTC.

The chain has TRBV2 and TRBJ2-1; 8 positions match TRBD2. The V gene's germline CDR1 is SNHLY and CDR2 FYNNEI. The CDR3 is made up of 15 amino acids. Losses at the gene ends were 6 bases for V and 4 bases for J; bases not matched to a gene: 8. CDR3 sequence reads: CASRRTSGLYNEQFF. The CDR3, as DNA: TGTGCCAGCAGACGCACTAGCGGACTTTACAATGAGCAGTTCTTC.

V gene TRBV7-3 combines with J gene TRBJ2-5, with D possibly TRBD2 on 6 matching bases. This CDR3 region has 15 residues. V dropped 5 bases and J dropped 11 bases, with 24 bases sitting between them. Germline V gives CDR1 SGHTA, CDR2 FQGTGA. CDR3 nucleotide sequence: TGTGCCAGCAGCGATCCCAGGCTTACCGGGGGAGAGCAGTACTTC. Translating gives CASSDPRLTGGEQYF.

V gene TRBV19 combines with J gene TRBJ1-5, with 8 bases matching TRBD1. Unmatched junction bases numbered 9, after V lost 5 bases and J lost 6 bases. The germline CDR1 and CDR2 sequences are LNHDA and SQIVND (reference sequence). The CDR3 totals 15 residues. The CDR3 DNA follows: TGTGCCAGTAGTTTCTCGACAGGGGAAGGTCAGCCCCAGCATTTT. Its protein product is CASSFSTGEGQPQHF.

This clonotype was recorded at least ten times. The rearrangement joins TRBV12-3 or TRBV12-4 to TRBJ2-1; D perhaps matches TRBD1 (5 bases). CDR3 length: 14 residues. V lost 6 bases and J lost 6, with 15 bases in between. The CDR3 region is CASRSIRVGNEQFF. For the CDR3, the DNA is TGTGCCAGCAGATCCATCAGGGTTGGCAATGAGCAGTTCTTC.

The rearrangement links TRBV30 to TRBJ1-6; D unclear. V was cut by 4 bases and J by 4 bases, with 17 bases left in between. The CDR3 extends over 16 amino acids. The germline gives CDR1 GTSNPN, CDR2 SVGIG (reference sequence). The CDR3 DNA is TGTGCCTGGATCCGCAGCTCGGGGATTTATAATTCACCCCTCCACTTT. The encoded protein is CAWIRSSGIYNSPLHF.

This clonotype is a singleton in its sample. A much larger clone lies one base from this, so it may be a read error. J is TRBJ1-2 and V is TRBV7-2; 7 positions agree with TRBD1. Germline CDR1 reads SGHTA; CDR2 reads FQGNSA. The CDR3 runs to 14 residues. After removal of 5 bases from V and 10 bases from J, the junction contained 13 bases not matched to a gene. In DNA, the CDR3 is TGTGCCAGCAGCCAGGGGGGACAGCCGCTTAACTACACCTTC. Amino acid sequence: CASSQGGQPLNYTF.

This clonotype has a handful of counts. The V and J genes are TRBV18 and TRBJ2-1, with 7 nucleotides matching TRBD2. The V gene's germline CDR1 is KGHSH and CDR2 LQKENI. The CDR3 runs 14 residues. V was clipped by 5 bases and J by 6 bases; unmatched bases: 7. Written as DNA, the CDR3 is TGTGCCAGCTCATGGGAGGGCCGGGGCAATGAGCAGTTCTTC. This codes for CASSWEGRGNEQFF.